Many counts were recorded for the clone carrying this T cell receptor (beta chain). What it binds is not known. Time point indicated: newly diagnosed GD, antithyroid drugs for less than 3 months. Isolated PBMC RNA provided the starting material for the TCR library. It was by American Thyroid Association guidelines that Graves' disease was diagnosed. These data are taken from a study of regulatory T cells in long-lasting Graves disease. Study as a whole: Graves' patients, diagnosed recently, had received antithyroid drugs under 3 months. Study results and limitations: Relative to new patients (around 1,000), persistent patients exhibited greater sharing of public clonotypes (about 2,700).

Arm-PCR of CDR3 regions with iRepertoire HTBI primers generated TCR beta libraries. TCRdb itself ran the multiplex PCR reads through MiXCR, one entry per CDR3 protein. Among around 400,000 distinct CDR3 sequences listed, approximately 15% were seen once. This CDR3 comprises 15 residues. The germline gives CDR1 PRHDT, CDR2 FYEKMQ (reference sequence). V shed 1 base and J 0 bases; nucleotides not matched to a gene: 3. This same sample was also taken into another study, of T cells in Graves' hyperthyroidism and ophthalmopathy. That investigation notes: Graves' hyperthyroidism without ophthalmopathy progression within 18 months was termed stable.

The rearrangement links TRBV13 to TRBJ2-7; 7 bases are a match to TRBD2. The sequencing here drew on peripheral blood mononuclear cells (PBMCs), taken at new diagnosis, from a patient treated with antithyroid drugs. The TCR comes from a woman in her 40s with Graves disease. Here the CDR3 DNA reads TGTGCCAGCAGCTTAGACTCTAGCGGCTCCTACGAGCAGTACTTC. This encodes CASSLDSSGSYEQYF.